This T cell receptor beta chain emerged from a study of T cells after yellow fever vaccination. The overall study: Preparation of fractions with low cell numbers was performed using SMART-Seq v4 Ultra Low Input.

Worth noting for this clonotype: Its antigen is still unknown.

Notes on the study in general: Contamination by abundant bulk-population clonotypes could be present in FACS-sorted repertoires. Few clonotypes appeared in both CD4 and CD8 compartments.

This CDR3 is built from 14 residues. Trimming left V 6 bases short and J 6 bases short, with 15 bases between. The germline V gene encodes CDR1 MNHNY and CDR2 SVGAGI (reference sequence). MiXCR was run by TCRdb on the 5' RACE reads, yielding one entry per CDR3 protein. The sample holds some 300,000 distinct CDR3 sequences, approximately 10% seen once. The sample here was CD4+ T cells sorted from PBMCs, taken 5 days after the yellow fever booster vaccination. This clonotype was obtained from a man aged 18 to 29 who received the YFV17D yellow fever vaccine. V and J are TRBV6-6 and TRBJ1-5, with a weak D call TRBD1 (5 bases). The CDR3 sequence: CASSAQGSAQPQHF. CDR3 coding DNA: TGTGCCAGCAGCGCCCAGGGTTCGGCTCAGCCCCAGCATTTT.